This T cell receptor (beta chain) was identified during a study of T cells after yellow fever vaccination (dated by TCRdb to the late 2010s). General notes on the study: Libraries from fractions with low cell numbers were prepared with the SMART-Seq v4 Ultra Low Input RNA kit. To follow T-cell clones before and after primary and booster YFV17D yellow fever vaccination, bulk TCR alpha and beta repertoires were sequenced over time. Bulk PBMC replicates and cell subsets were isolated from blood drawn at multiple timepoints before and after both primary and secondary immunization. Two healthy male donors, one aged 18 to 30 and one aged 30 to 39 years, were included in the cohort.

In light of the paper, this sample's treatment or condition label describes: live attenuated yellow fever vaccine strain. At every blood-draw timepoint, two biological replicates of bulk PBMCs were collected. PBMCs were isolated from peripheral blood using a standard Ficoll-Paque protocol. TriZol was used to extract RNA from bulk PBMCs, CD4 and CD8 fractions, and dextramer-positive and dextramer-negative fractions. TCR cDNA was made using 5'RACE template switching, a step that added a universal primer site and unique molecular identifiers. cDNA synthesis was primed from both the TCR alpha and TCR beta constant segments. Library amplification involved two PCR steps, and the second step added sample barcodes and sequencing adapters. Libraries were sequenced on Illumina HiSeq 2500 (2x100 bp) or NovaSeq (2x150 bp). The authors processed their data as follows. MIGEC was used to demultiplex reads and collapse the reads into UMI consensus sequences, and MiXCR was used for V(D)J alignment. Using edgeR on replicate PBMC samples, clonotypes were called vaccine-responding if FDR was below 0.01 and the log2 fold change was above 5 up to day 15. CD4 or CD8 identity was assigned to each bulk clonotype according to whether the clonotype was present at higher abundance in the sequenced CD4 repertoire or the sequenced CD8 repertoire. The public reads were reprocessed in TCRdb via fastp at Q25 and MiXCR, keeping in-frame beta chains. Every CDR3 protein is listed once, alongside the most common genes and DNA of its rows. Here the V and J calls rest on TCRdb's processing, not on the authors' analysis. The sample yields about 300,000 distinct CDR3 sequences; about 6.6% were counted once. 15% to 20% of the sample comes from the top ten.

Spanning cysteine to phenylalanine, the CDR3 consists of 13 amino acids. Of the read, only the CDR3 DNA is kept; its 39 bases are in frame from base 1. CDR1 and CDR2 (SGHRS, YFSETQ) derive from the germline V gene. V is shortened by 4 bases, J by 4 bases, and the region joining them spans 9 bases. This clonotype showed up many times. Its antigen is not yet known. Within one base of it there is no much larger clone, and no base qualities were kept. Here is what the overall study found, with its caveats: After the booster, most clones that had expanded after primary vaccination were detected again (approximately 96% of CD4 and over 75% of CD8), suggesting broad maintenance of memory. Only two donors were included in the study, so the extent to which the findings can be generalized is limited. A small fraction of clonotypes appeared in both the CD4 and CD8 compartments, likely as a result of convergent recombination. FACS-sorted repertoires could contain abundant contaminating clonotypes from the bulk population, so computational filtering was required. The secondary T-cell response was weaker than the primary response but faster, peaking on day 5 instead of day 15.

The sample in question was PBMCs, obtained about 49 days after the first yellow fever vaccination. This receptor was identified in a man between 18 and 29 years old who received the YFV17D yellow fever vaccine. The chain is made from TRBV5-1 and TRBJ2-1; a weak D assignment points to TRBD2 (6 bases agree). CDR3 sequence: CASSLGTYNEQFF. The DNA is as follows: TGCGCCAGCAGCCTGGGGACTTACAATGAGCAGTTCTTC.